This T cell receptor beta chain emerged from a study of HIV-infected patients and healthy controls. Findings and caveats of the study: Compared with healthy controls, HIV-infected patients showed less CDR3 sharing between individuals.

The table lists this clonotype with many counts. Its specificity is unknown. Around 0.5 ug RNA was reverse transcribed with alpha and beta constant-region primers. Separate chain-specific third strand synthesis with multiplexing indices produced the alpha and beta libraries. All rearrangements within a chain used one primer pair; cDNA molecules carried barcodes. From the 5' RACE reads, TCRdb called clonotypes with MiXCR, one entry per CDR3 protein. Of about 12,000 distinct CDR3 sequences listed, approximately 9.1% are singletons. No cell fractionation was done, so the repertoire covers all unsorted peripheral blood T cells. An approximately 2.5 ml peripheral blood sample was taken for RNA. The sequencing here drew on blood, taken before antiretroviral therapy. This TCR was sampled from an adult with HIV infection. The donor label of this sample is uncertain.

CDR3 sequence: CASSPDRPGVTQYF. CDR3 coding DNA: TGTGCCAGCAGCCCGGACAGACCGGGGGTGACCCAGTACTTC. The V call is TRBV27, the J call TRBJ2-5, with D possibly being TRBD1 or TRBD2 (6 bases each). Germline loops: CDR1 MNHEY, CDR2 SMNVEV (reference sequence). V lost 6 bases and J lost 7, with 18 bases in between. The CDR3 is made up of 14 amino acids.